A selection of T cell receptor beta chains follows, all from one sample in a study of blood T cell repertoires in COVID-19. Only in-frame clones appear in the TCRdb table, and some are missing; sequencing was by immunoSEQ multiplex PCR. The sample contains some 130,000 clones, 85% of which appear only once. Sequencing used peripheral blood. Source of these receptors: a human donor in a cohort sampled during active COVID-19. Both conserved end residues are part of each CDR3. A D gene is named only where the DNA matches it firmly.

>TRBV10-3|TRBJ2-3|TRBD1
CAINRQGSDTQYF
TGTGCCATCAATCGACAGGGGTCGGATACGCAGTATTTT
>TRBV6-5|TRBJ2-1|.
CASTYSYNEQFF
TGTGCCAGCACCTATTCCTACAATGAGCAGTTCTTC
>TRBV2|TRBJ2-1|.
CASSDERASEQFF
TGTGCCAGCAGTGATGAGAGGGCGAGTGAGCAGTTCTTC
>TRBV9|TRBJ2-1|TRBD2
CASSVVAGGPAEQFF
TGTGCCAGCAGCGTAGTAGCGGGAGGGCCCGCTGAGCAGTTCTTC
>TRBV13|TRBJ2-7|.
CASSLYVGIPYEQYF
TGTGCCAGCAGCTTATATGTCGGGATACCTTACGAGCAGTACTTC
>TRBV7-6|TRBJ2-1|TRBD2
CASSQGLAGTYNEQFF
TGTGCCAGCAGTCAAGGACTAGCGGGGACCTACAATGAGCAGTTCTTC
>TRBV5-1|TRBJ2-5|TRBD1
CASSRTGVETQYF
TGCGCCAGCAGCAGGACAGGGGTAGAGACCCAGTACTTC
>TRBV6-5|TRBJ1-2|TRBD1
CASSDRGGYTF
TGTGCCAGCAGCGACAGGGGAGGCTACACCTTC
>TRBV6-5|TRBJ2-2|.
CASRVLGQVTGELFF
TGTGCCAGTCGAGTTTTGGGACAAGTCACCGGGGAGCTGTTTTTT
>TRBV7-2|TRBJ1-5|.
CASGGVGNQPQHF
TGTGCCAGCGGGGGGGTGGGGAATCAGCCCCAGCATTTT
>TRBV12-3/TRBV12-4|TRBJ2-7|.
CASSRTEEQYF
TGTGCCAGCAGTAGGACAGAAGAGCAGTACTTC